The 18 T cell receptor beta chains in this list originate from one sample, sequenced in a study of T cells after posttransplantation cyclophosphamide. Only in-frame clones appear in the TCRdb table, and some are missing; sequencing was by immunoSEQ multiplex PCR. The sample yields more than 50,000 clones, roughly 84% seen once. What was sequenced was PBMCs. The receptors come from a man aged 25 to 40 with a blood cancer, CMV-positive, and with a related stem cell donor.

The chain joins TRBV6-6 to TRBJ2-1; 9 nucleotides line up with TRBD2. CDR1 MNHNY and CDR2 SVGAGI come from the germline V gene (reference sequence). V lost 6 bases, J lost 5 bases, and 8 bases stayed unmatched. This CDR3 region has 15 residues. The CDR3 region has the DNA TGTGCCAGCAGCTTTAGCGGGAGCGCCGACAATGAGCAGTTCTTC. Its protein is CASSFSGSADNEQFF.

The J gene is TRBJ2-7, the V gene TRBV4-2; TRBD1 matches at 10 bases. Trimming took 4 bases from V and 4 from J; bases not matched to a gene: 7. This CDR3 has 15 residues. Looked up from germline, CDR1 is LGHNA and CDR2 is YNFKEQ. The CDR3 DNA is TGTGCCAGCAGCCCGGGACAGGGGACAGTTTACGAGCAGTACTTC. Protein sequence: CASSPGQGTVYEQYF.

The rearrangement links TRBV4-1 to TRBJ2-5; TRBD2 matches at 7 bases. In germline, CDR1 is MGHRA, CDR2 YSYEKL. The CDR3 contains 15 residues. Trimming removed 1 base from V and 3 bases from J; junction bases left unmatched: 5. The CDR3 DNA is TGCGCCAGCAGCCAAGTTGGGCTAGCGGAAGAGACCCAGTACTTC. As protein: CASSQVGLAEETQYF.

The chain employs TRBV5-8 and TRBJ1-1; no firm D call. CDR1 and CDR2 from the germline V gene are SGHTS and YDEGEE. The V gene lost 0 bases and the J gene lost 1 base, with 4 bases spanning the gap. This CDR3 spans 13 amino acids. The CDR3 spells CASSLVRNTEAFF. CDR3 DNA: TGTGCCAGCAGCTTGGTTCGGAACACTGAAGCTTTCTTT.

This chain joins TRBV10-2 and TRBJ2-1; TRBD2 agrees at 11 bases. There are 15 residues in the CDR3. Looked up from germline, CDR1 is WSHSY and CDR2 is SAAADI. The ends lost 2 bases at V and 7 bases at J; junction bases unmatched: 4. As DNA, the CDR3 is TGCGCCAGCAGTGAGACTAGCGGGAGTATAAATGAGCAGTTCTTC. Protein product: CASSETSGSINEQFF.

This clone occurred once. The chain is built from TRBV6-4 and TRBJ2-3, with 9 nucleotides matching TRBD2. The CDR3 sequence is 15 residues long. Germline-derived CDR1 and CDR2 are MRHNA and SNTAGT. With V trimmed by 6 bases and J by 3 bases, 7 bases remained unmatched. CDR3 amino acids: CASSDKGLATDTQYF. CDR3 DNA: TGTGCCAGCAGCGACAAGGGACTAGCAACAGATACGCAGTATTTT.

The V call is TRBV5-1, the J call TRBJ1-3; TRBD1 matches at 11 bases. CDR3 size: 15 residues. V lost 4 bases to trimming and J lost 4 bases; unmatched junction nucleotides: 4. CDR1 SGHRS and CDR2 YFSETQ come from the germline V gene. CDR3 bases: TGCGCCAGCAGCCTTGGACAGGGGGCAGGAAACACCATATATTTT. Its translation is CASSLGQGAGNTIYF. The full variable domain, rest sourced from reference TRBV5-1 and TRBJ1-3, is KAGVTQTPRYLIKTRGQQVTLSCSPISGHRSVSWYQQTPGQGLQFLFEYFSETQRNKGNFPGRFSGRQFSNSRSEMNVSTLELGDSALYLCASSLGQGAGNTIYFGEGSWLTVV.

The V and J genes are TRBV11-3 and TRBJ2-3, with 8 bases matching TRBD2. The germline CDR1 and CDR2 sequences are SGHNT and YENEEA. J gave up 0 bases and V 4 bases, and 9 bases lay outside the gene matches. The CDR3 is 17 amino acids. The CDR3 DNA follows: TGTGCCAGCAGCTGGGAGTTCGGACTAGCCAGCACAGATACGCAGTATTTT. Translated: CASSWEFGLASTDTQYF.

The rearrangement joins TRBV5-5 to TRBJ1-1; 11 nucleotides align to TRBD1. The germline V gene encodes CDR1 SGHKS and CDR2 YYEKEE (reference sequence). The ends lost 3 bases at V and 10 bases at J; junction bases unmatched: 2. The CDR3 spans 12 residues. CDR3 region: CASSWDRGIAFF. The CDR3 DNA sequence: TGTGCCAGCAGCTGGGACAGGGGGATAGCTTTCTTT.

This chain uses TRBV7-3 with TRBJ2-1, with 7 positions matching TRBD2. CDR3 size: 16 residues. V was clipped by 5 bases and J by 3 bases; unmatched bases: 10. The germline V gene encodes CDR1 SGHTA and CDR2 FQGTGA. In DNA form, the CDR3 reads TGTGCCAGCAGCCCCATCGCGGGAGTCAGCTACAATGAGCAGTTCTTC. Translation gives CASSPIAGVSYNEQFF. Combining the CDR3 with reference TRBV7-3 and TRBJ2-1 gives the whole variable domain GAGVSQTPSNKVTEKGKYVELRCDPISGHTALYWYRQSLGQGPEFLIYFQGTGAADDSGLPNDRFFAVRPEGSVSTLKIQRTERGDSAVYLCASSPIAGVSYNEQFFGPGTRLTVL.

This sequence joins TRBV14 and TRBJ2-3; D perhaps matches TRBD1 (5 bases). This CDR3 spans 15 amino acids. V shed 2 bases and J shed 6 bases, with 15 bases lying between them. The germline V gene has CDR1 SGHDN and CDR2 FVKESK. CDR3 DNA sequence: TGTGCCAGCAGCCAATTTTCCAGGGCGAGGGATACGCAGTATTTT. Translation gives CASSQFSRARDTQYF.

V usage is TRBV7-3 and J usage is TRBJ2-1; maybe TRBD2 (6 bases). The CDR3 runs to 13 residues. Trimming removed 4 bases at V and 8 bases at J, with 12 bases between. CDR1 and CDR2 (germline): SGHTA, FQGTGA. The CDR3 DNA sequence: TGTGCCAGCAGCTCATGGGAGGCAGATGAGCAGTTCTTC. Translated: CASSSWEADEQFF.

V and J are TRBV10-3 and TRBJ2-7; 9 bases agree with TRBD1. The V gene end was trimmed by 2 bases and the J gene end by 4 bases; junction bases not matched to a gene: 12. The CDR3 covers 17 residues. Germline CDR1 reads ENHRY; CDR2 reads SYGVKD. CDR3 amino acids: CAISEPLGTGRGYEQYF. Here the CDR3 DNA reads TGTGCCATCAGTGAGCCCTTGGGGACAGGGAGGGGATACGAGCAGTACTTC.

This clone was counted only a few times. At one boundary the junction diverges from the germline segment, which might be a read error. The rearrangement uses TRBV28 and TRBJ1-3, with unresolved D. This CDR3 has 15 residues. The germline gives CDR1 MDHEN, CDR2 SYDVKM. The CDR3 DNA is TGTGCCACCAGTTCGATTTTCCGGGTTGGAAACACCATATATTTT. It encodes CATSSIFRVGNTIYF.

The chain links TRBV30 to TRBJ1-5; TRBD1 might be the D (6 bases). V lost 2 bases, J lost 3 bases, and 17 bases lay in between. Germline V gives CDR1 GTSNPN, CDR2 SVGIG (reference sequence). CDR3 length: 16 residues. CDR3 nucleotides: TGTGCCTGGAGTCGGGGGGGGCGAGCCTCCAATCAGCCCCAGCATTTT. Its protein product is CAWSRGGRASNQPQHF.

The rearrangement joins TRBV4-2 to TRBJ1-3, with D tentatively TRBD1 (5 bases). CDR1 and CDR2 from the germline V gene are LGHNA and YNFKEQ. The CDR3 totals 15 residues. Trimming left V 2 bases short and J 0 bases short, with 8 bases between. For the CDR3, the DNA is TGTGCCAGCAGCCAACACAGGAGCTCTGGAAACACCATATATTTT. This sequence encodes CASSQHRSSGNTIYF.

This chain uses TRBV2 with TRBJ1-3; D is uncertain. The CDR3 has 15 residues. Trimming left V 1 base short and J 0 bases short, with 7 bases between. From germline, CDR1 is SNHLY and CDR2 FYNNEI. CDR3 protein: CASSEGQISGNTIYF. CDR3 nucleotide sequence: TGTGCCAGCAGTGAAGGCCAGATCTCTGGAAACACCATATATTTT.

This sequence joins TRBV7-2 and TRBJ2-5; D perhaps matches TRBD1 (8 bases). Trimming took 5 bases from V and 3 from J, leaving 16 bases between them. This CDR3 is built from 15 residues. CDR1 SGHTA and CDR2 FQGNSA come from the germline V gene. CDR3 protein: CASSQNRGGKETQYF. CDR3 bases: TGTGCCAGCAGCCAAAACAGGGGGGGGAAAGAGACCCAGTACTTC.